These 7 T cell receptor beta chains were sequenced from one sample in a study of CD8+ T cells in alopecia areata. RNA, once extracted, was reverse transcribed into cDNA for use as the sequencing template. Assay used: immunoSEQ multiplex PCR; TCRdb lists only in-frame clones, some missing. Of over 250,000 clones detected, roughly 63% appear once; the ten largest clones hold 0.75% to 0.95%. Treatment of the sample: oral pan-JAK inhibitor, 5-10 mg twice daily. Material: CD4+ T cells sorted from blood, obtained at roughly week 52, from a patient treated with tofacitinib. The receptors shown here come from a human donor with alopecia areata.

The chain carries TRBV15 and TRBJ1-1, with D maybe TRBD1 (6 bases). The CDR3 is 16 amino acids. Trimming removed 1 base from V and 0 bases from J, with 12 bases in between. CDR1 and CDR2 (germline): LNHNV, YYDKDF (reference sequence). CDR3 residues: CATSRVRGAMNTEAFF. In DNA, the CDR3 is TGTGCCACCAGCAGAGTCCGGGGGGCTATGAACACTGAAGCTTTCTTT.

The rearrangement links TRBV5-4 to TRBJ2-1; possibly TRBD1 for D (6 bases). This CDR3 has 14 amino acids. Germline values: CDR1 SGHNT, CDR2 YYREEE (reference sequence). With 1 base removed from V and 1 base from J, the gap between germline ends came to 6 bases. DNA for the CDR3: TGTGCCAGCAGCTTGCAGGGGTCCTACAATGAGCAGTTCTTC. Protein: CASSLQGSYNEQFF.

The chain has TRBV5-1 and TRBJ1-1; unclear D gene. CDR3 length equals 13 residues. Trimming removed 2 bases from V and 4 bases from J, with 9 bases in between. Looked up from germline, CDR1 is SGHRS and CDR2 is YFSETQ. The CDR3 region is CASSFEGTTEAFF. The CDR3 DNA reads TGCGCCAGCAGCTTTGAGGGAACCACTGAAGCTTTCTTT.

The V gene is TRBV10-3, the J gene TRBJ1-2; no clear D. Germline V lookup: CDR1 ENHRY, CDR2 SYGVKD. The CDR3 is 14 amino acids. With 2 bases removed from V and 0 bases from J, the gap between germline ends came to 7 bases. In DNA form, the CDR3 reads TGTGCCATCAGTGAGGAGACTACTAACTATGGCTACACCTTC. Translated, it gives CAISEETTNYGYTF.

The chain employs TRBV5-1 and TRBJ2-1; D possibly corresponds to TRBD2 (6 bases). Trimming removed 6 bases from V and 10 bases from J, with 20 bases in between. Germline V gene lookup returns CDR1 SGHRS and CDR2 YFSETQ. The CDR3 length is 14 residues. The CDR3 spells CASTASGGAREQFF. CDR3 nucleotide sequence: TGCGCCAGCACGGCCTCTGGCGGGGCTCGGGAGCAGTTCTTC.

A word on this clone: A much larger clone lies one base from this, so it may be a read error. CDR3 in DNA: TGTGCCAGCAGCCCGACAGGGCTCCAAGAGACCCAGTACTTC. Amino acid sequence: CASSPTGLQETQYF. The chain couples TRBV7-6 to TRBJ2-5; 7 bases fit TRBD1. Germline V gene lookup returns CDR1 SGHVS and CDR2 FNYEAQ. CDR3 length: 14 amino acids. V lost 5 bases to trimming and J lost 1 base; unmatched junction nucleotides: 4.

The chain employs TRBV19 and TRBJ1-2, with 7 bases identical to TRBD1. The CDR3 contains 12 residues. Germline trimming cut 7 bases from V and 5 bases from J; bases unmatched to any gene: 4. Looked up from germline, CDR1 is LNHDA and CDR2 is SQIVND (reference sequence). CDR3 nucleotide sequence: TGTGCCAGTATCGGGACAGCTTATGGCTACACCTTC. The encoded protein is CASIGTAYGYTF.